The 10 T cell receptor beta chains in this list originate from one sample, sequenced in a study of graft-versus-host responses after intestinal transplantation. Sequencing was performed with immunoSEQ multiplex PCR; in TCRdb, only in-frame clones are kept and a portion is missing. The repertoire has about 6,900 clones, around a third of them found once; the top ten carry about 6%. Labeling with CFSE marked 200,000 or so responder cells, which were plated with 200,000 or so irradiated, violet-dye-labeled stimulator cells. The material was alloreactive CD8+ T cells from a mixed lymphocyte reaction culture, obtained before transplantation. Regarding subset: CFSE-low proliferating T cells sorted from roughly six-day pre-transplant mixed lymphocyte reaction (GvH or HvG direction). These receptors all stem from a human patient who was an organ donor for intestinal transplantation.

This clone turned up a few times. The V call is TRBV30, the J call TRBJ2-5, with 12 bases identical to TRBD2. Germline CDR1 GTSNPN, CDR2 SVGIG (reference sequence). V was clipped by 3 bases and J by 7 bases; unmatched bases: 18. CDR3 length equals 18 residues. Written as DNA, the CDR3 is TGTGCCTGGAGGGAATACGGGACTAGCGGGCCCGACAGGGGGACCCAGTACTTC. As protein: CAWREYGTSGPDRGTQYF.

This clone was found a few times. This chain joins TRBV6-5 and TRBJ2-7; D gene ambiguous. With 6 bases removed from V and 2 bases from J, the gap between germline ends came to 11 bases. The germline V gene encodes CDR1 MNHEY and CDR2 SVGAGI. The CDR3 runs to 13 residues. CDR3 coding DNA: TGTGCCAGCAGGCCCGCAGAGGCCTACGAGCAGTACTTC. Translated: CASRPAEAYEQYF.

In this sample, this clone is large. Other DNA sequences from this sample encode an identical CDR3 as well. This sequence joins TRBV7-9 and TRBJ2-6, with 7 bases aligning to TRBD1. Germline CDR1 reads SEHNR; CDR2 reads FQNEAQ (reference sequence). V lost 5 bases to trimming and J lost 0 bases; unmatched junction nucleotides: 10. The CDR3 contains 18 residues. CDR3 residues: CASSPWTGSLSGANVLTF. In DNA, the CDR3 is TGTGCCAGCAGCCCCTGGACAGGAAGTCTCTCTGGGGCCAACGTCCTGACTTTC.

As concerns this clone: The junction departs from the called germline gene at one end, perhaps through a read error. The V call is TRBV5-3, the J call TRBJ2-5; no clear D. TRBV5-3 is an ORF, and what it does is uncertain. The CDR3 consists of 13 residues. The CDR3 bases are TGTGCCAGCAGCTTTTGGGTAGAAGAGACCCAGTACTTC. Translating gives CASSFWVEETQYF.

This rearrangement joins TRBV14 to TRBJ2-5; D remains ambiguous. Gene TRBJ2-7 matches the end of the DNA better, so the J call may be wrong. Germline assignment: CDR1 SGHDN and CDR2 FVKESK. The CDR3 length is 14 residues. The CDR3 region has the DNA TGTGCCAGCAGCCAAGTTCAGGTCTTCTCCGAGCAGTACTTC. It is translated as CASSQVQVFSEQYF.

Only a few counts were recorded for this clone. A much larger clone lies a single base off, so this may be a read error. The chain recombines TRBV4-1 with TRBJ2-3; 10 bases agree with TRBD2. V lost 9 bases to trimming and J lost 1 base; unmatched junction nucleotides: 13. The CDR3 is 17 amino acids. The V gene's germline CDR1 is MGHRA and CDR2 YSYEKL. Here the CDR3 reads CARASPERGGGTDTQYF. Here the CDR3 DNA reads TGCGCCAGAGCTAGTCCGGAGCGGGGGGGAGGCACAGATACGCAGTATTTT.

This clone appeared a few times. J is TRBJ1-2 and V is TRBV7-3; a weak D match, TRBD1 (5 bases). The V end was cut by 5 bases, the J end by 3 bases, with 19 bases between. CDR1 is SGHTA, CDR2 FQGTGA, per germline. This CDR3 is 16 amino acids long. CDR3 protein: CASSPWGSPSDYGYTF. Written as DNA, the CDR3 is TGTGCCAGCAGCCCGTGGGGCAGCCCTTCCGACTATGGCTACACCTTC.

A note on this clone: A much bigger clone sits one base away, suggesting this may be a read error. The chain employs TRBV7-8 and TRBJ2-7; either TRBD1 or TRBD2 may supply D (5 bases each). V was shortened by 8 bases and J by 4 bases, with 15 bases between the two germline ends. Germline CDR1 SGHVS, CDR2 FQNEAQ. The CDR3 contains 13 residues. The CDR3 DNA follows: TGTGCCAGCGGTACGGGACCGACGTACGAGCAGTACTTC. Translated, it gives CASGTGPTYEQYF. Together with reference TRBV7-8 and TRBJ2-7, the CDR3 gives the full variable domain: GAGVSQSPRYKVAKRGQDVALRCDPISGHVSLFWYQQALGQGPEFLTYFQNEAQLDKSGLPSDRFFAERPEGSVSTLKIQRTQQEDSAVYLCASGTGPTYEQYFGPGTRLTVT.

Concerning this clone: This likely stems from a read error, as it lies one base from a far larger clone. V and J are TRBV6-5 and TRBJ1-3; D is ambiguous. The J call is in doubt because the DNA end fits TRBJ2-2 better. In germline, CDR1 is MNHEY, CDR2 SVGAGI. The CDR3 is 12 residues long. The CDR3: CASSYSAGELFF. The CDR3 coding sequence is TGTGCCAGCAGCTACTCAGCCGGGGAGCTGTTTTTT.

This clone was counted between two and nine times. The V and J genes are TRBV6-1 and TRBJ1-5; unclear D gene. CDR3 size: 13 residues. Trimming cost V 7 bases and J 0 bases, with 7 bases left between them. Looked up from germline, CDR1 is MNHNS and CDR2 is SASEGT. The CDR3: CASIVDSNQPQHF. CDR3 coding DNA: TGTGCCAGCATAGTGGATAGCAATCAGCCCCAGCATTTT.